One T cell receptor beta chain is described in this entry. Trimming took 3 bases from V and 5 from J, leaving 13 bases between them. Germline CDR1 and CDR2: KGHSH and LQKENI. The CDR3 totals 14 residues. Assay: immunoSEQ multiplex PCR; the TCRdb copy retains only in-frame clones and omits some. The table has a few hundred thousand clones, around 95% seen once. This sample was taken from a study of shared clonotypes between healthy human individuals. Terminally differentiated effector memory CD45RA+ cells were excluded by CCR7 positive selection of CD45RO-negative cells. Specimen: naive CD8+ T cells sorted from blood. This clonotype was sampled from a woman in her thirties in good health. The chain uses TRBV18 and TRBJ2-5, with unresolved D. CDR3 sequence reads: CASSPDPVSETQYF. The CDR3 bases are TGTGCCAGCTCACCGGACCCTGTCTCGGAGACCCAGTACTTC.